Each of the 13 T cell receptor beta chains below was sequenced from the same sample in a study of T cells in localized non-small cell lung cancer. Sequenced by immunoSEQ multiplex PCR; TCRdb stores in-frame clones only, minus some. The sample has 20,000 to 25,000 clones; about 85% are singletons. This specimen was PBMCs, taken before any cancer treatment. The receptors were sampled from a man between 40 and 70 years old with stage II squamous cell lung carcinoma.

The sample holds a few counts of this clone. The V gene is TRBV6-6, the J gene TRBJ1-1; the D is unclear. V shed 10 bases and J shed 6 bases, with 18 bases lying between them. The CDR3 has 13 amino acids. Germline assignment: CDR1 MNHNY and CDR2 SVGAGI (reference sequence). CDR3 nucleotides: TGTGCCACCAACTCGGGGTTCGTGGCTGAAGCTTTCTTT. Its translation: CATNSGFVAEAFF.

The chain recombines TRBV7-2 with TRBJ1-2; D not certain. Germline V gives CDR1 SGHTA, CDR2 FQGNSA. Trimming took 5 bases from V and 4 from J, leaving 20 bases between them. The CDR3 sequence is 16 residues long. The CDR3 DNA reads TGTGCCAGCAGCCCCCTGGGAGTGTCCTCCTTCTATGGCTACACCTTC. Amino acids: CASSPLGVSSFYGYTF. The variable domain in full, with the rest retrieved from reference TRBV7-2 and TRBJ1-2, is GAGVSQSPSNKVTEKGKDVELRCDPISGHTALYWYRQSLGQGLEFLIYFQGNSAPDKSGLPSDRFSAERTGGSVSTLTIQRTQQEDSAVYLCASSPLGVSSFYGYTFGSGTRLTVV.

The V call is TRBV21-1, the J call TRBJ2-7. TRBV21-1 is designated a pseudogene. The length of the CDR3 is 18 residues. The CDR3 sequence: CASSPREGHLGLFYEQYF. The CDR3 region has the DNA TGTGCCAGCAGCCCTCGAGAGGGGCATCTAGGTCTTTTCTACGAGCAGTACTTC.

V gene TRBV11-3 combines with J gene TRBJ2-1; D gene ambiguous. This CDR3 region has 11 residues. The V end lost 6 bases, the J end lost 7 bases, and 7 bases lay between the germline ends. Germline CDR1 SGHNT, CDR2 YENEEA. CDR3 in DNA: TGTGCCAGCAGAGTTAAAAATGAGCAGTTCTTC. Amino acid sequence: CASRVKNEQFF. Complete variable domain (other parts from reference TRBV11-3 and TRBJ2-1): EAGVVQSPRYKIIEKKQPVAFWCNPISGHNTLYWYLQNLGQGPELLIRYENEEAVDDSQLPKDRFSAERLKGVDSTLKIQPAELGDSAVYLCASRVKNEQFFGPGTRLTVL.

This chain connects TRBV11-1 to TRBJ2-1; 7 bases align to TRBD2. The V segment lost 5 bases and the J segment 9 bases; nucleotides outside the gene matches: 7. Germline CDR1 reads SGHAT; CDR2 reads FQDESV (reference sequence). The CDR3 spans 13 residues. CDR3 sequence: CASSGGGVGEQFF. The CDR3 region has the DNA TGTGCCAGCAGCGGGGGAGGGGTCGGTGAGCAGTTCTTC.

This clone appeared a single time. The rearrangement links TRBV7-9 to TRBJ1-5; D is uncertain. Germline V CDR1 and CDR2: SEHNR, FQNEAQ (reference sequence). This CDR3 comprises 14 residues. Trimming stripped 5 bases from V and 0 bases from J, with 8 bases between. CDR3 bases: TGTGCCAGCAGCCCGGGGAATAGCAATCAGCCCCAGCATTTT. Translating it yields CASSPGNSNQPQHF.

The rearrangement links TRBV7-2 to TRBJ2-1, with D unclear. The germline V and J ends were trimmed by 2 bases and 9 bases, with 17 bases remaining between them. The CDR3 totals 15 residues. Per the germline V gene, CDR1 is SGHTA and CDR2 is FQGNSA. DNA for the CDR3: TGTGCCAGCAGCTTATCCTTAGAATTAGCTGGTGAGCAGTTCTTC. Translated: CASSLSLELAGEQFF.

The chain is built from TRBV30 and TRBJ1-5; D may be TRBD1 (6 bases). This CDR3 is 15 amino acids long. The V and J ends lost 4 bases and 6 bases respectively, with 19 bases between them. CDR1 is GTSNPN, CDR2 SVGIG, per germline (reference sequence). CDR3 nucleotides: TGTGCCTGGACCACCGGGGGCCCCCCGGGTCAGCCCCAGCATTTT. The encoded protein is CAWTTGGPPGQPQHF.

V and J are TRBV6-5 and TRBJ2-7; D gene unclear. Germline V CDR1 and CDR2: MNHEY, SVGAGI. The CDR3 is 13 amino acids. V lost 8 bases to trimming and J lost 4 bases, with 15 bases between them. CDR3 nucleotides: TGTGCCAGCGGACGGGCCGACTTGTACGAGCAGTACTTC. Translation: CASGRADLYEQYF.

The chain joins TRBV18 to TRBJ2-3, with D uncertain. Trimming took 3 bases from V and 0 from J, leaving 7 bases between them. The CDR3 is 14 residues long. Germline CDR1 KGHSH, CDR2 LQKENI. The CDR3 region has the DNA TGTGCCAGCTCACCCGCTCCTAGCACAGATACGCAGTATTTT. Amino acids: CASSPAPSTDTQYF.

This clone was detected a few times. The gene calls are TRBV7-6 and TRBJ2-3; D gene ambiguous. This CDR3 has 15 residues. Germline assignment: CDR1 SGHVS and CDR2 FNYEAQ. V lost 1 base to trimming and J lost 2 bases, with 10 bases between them. The CDR3 region is CASSLDWGATDTQYF. Here the CDR3 DNA reads TGTGCCAGCAGCTTAGACTGGGGTGCCACAGATACGCAGTATTTT.

This sequence joins TRBV9 and TRBJ2-2; 9 nucleotides line up with TRBD2. Germline V gene sequence: CDR1 SGDLS, CDR2 YYNGEE. This CDR3 spans 17 amino acids. Trimming took 4 bases from V and 0 from J; bases not matched to a gene: 7. The CDR3: CASSLTTSGANTGELFF. The CDR3 bases are TGTGCCAGCAGCTTGACGACTAGCGGAGCGAACACCGGGGAGCTGTTTTTT.

V is TRBV6-1 and J is TRBJ2-7; TRBD2 matches 13 bases. CDR1 is MNHNS, CDR2 SASEGT, per germline. The CDR3 extends over 15 amino acids. J was trimmed by 5 bases and V by 4 bases; bases with no gene match: 5. The CDR3 DNA is TGTGCCAGCAGTGGGGGGACTAGCGGGGTTCACGAGCAGTACTTC. Amino acid sequence: CASSGGTSGVHEQYF.